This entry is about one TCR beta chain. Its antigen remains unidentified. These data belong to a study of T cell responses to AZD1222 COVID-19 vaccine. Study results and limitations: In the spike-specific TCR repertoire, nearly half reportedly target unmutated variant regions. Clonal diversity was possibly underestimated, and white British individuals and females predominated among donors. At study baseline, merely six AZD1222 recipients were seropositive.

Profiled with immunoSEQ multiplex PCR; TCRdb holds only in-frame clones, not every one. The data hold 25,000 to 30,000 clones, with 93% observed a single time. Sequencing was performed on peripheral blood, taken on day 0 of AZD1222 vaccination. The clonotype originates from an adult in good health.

CDR3 sequence: CASSPAGGTDTQYF. CDR3 nucleotides: TGTGCCAGCAGCCCAGCGGGGGGCACAGATACGCAGTATTTT. The rearrangement uses TRBV3-1 (or the pseudogene TRBV3-2) and TRBJ2-3; 8 bases line up with TRBD2. CDR1 and CDR2 from the germline V gene are LGHDT and YNNKEL (reference sequence). J was trimmed by 1 base and V by 4 bases; bases with no gene match: 1. This CDR3 region has 14 residues.